A selection of T cell receptor beta chains follows, all from one sample in a study of PD-L1 blockade in urothelial cancer. Sequenced by immunoSEQ multiplex PCR; TCRdb stores in-frame clones only, minus some. Among roughly 32,000 clones listed, 84% were seen once. Sequencing used PBMCs, obtained around atezolizumab (anti-PD-L1) treatment. These receptors were obtained from a man between 60 and 75 years old with urothelial cancer. Each CDR3 is given with its conserved first and last residue. D genes are given only for firm matches. Clone size is stated in some rows and not others, as once, few, many or a class when expanded.

>TRBJ1-5|TRBV19|once|.
TGTGCCAGTAGTCCGGAACGGACAGCGCGAAACAATCAGCCCCAGCATTTT
CASSPERTARNNQPQHF
>TRBJ2-3|TRBV19|few|.
TGTGCCAGTAGTATAAGAGTGTTAGCGGACACAGATACGCAGTATTTT
CASSIRVLADTDTQYF
>TRBJ2-1|TRBV9|.|TRBD1
TGTGCCAGCAGCATCAGCCGGGACAGGGGCAACAATGAGCAGTTCTTC
CASSISRDRGNNEQFF
>TRBJ2-1|TRBV10-2|.|TRBD2
TGCGCCAGCAGCCTCCTTAGCGGGAGAGGTTCAAATGAGCAGTTCTTC
CASSLLSGRGSNEQFF
>TRBJ1-2|TRBV6-5|.|.
TGTGCCAGCAGTTACTCGAAACTCAATGGCTACACCTTC
CASSYSKLNGYTF
>TRBJ2-7|TRBV4-2|few|TRBD2
TGTGCCAGCAGCCAAGAGATAATGGGGGGGGGAAATTACGAGCAGTACTTC
CASSQEIMGGGNYEQYF
>TRBJ2-2|TRBV2|.|.
TGTGCCAGCAGTGAAGCGCTAAGTGGGAGAGGCACCGGGGAGCTGTTTTTT
CASSEALSGRGTGELFF
>TRBJ1-5|TRBV5-1|.|TRBD1
TGCGCCAGCAGCCCTGGGACAGGTGAAGGTCAGCCCCAGCATTTT
CASSPGTGEGQPQHF
>TRBJ1-6|TRBV10-3|few|TRBD1
TGTGCCATCAGTGGAGTCGAGACAGGGCCTTCTGGCCTCCACTTT
CAISGVETGPSGLHF
>TRBJ2-5|TRBV19|.|.
TGTGCCAGTAGTATAGGGGACTTCCCATTACCCCCAGAGACCCAGTACTTC
CASSIGDFPLPPETQYF
>TRBJ1-6|TRBV30|.|.
TGTGCCTGGAGATCAGGGGCCTCCTCCTATAATTCACCCCTCCACTTT
CAWRSGASSYNSPLHF
>TRBJ1-1|TRBV4-1|.|.
TGCGCCAGCAGCCAACTAGGGGTGGACACTGAAGCTTTCTTT
CASSQLGVDTEAFF
>TRBJ1-2|TRBV11-2|.|.
TGTGCCAGCAGCTTAGGACGAACAGATGGCTACACCTTC
CASSLGRTDGYTF
>TRBJ2-5|TRBV4-1|.|.
TGCGCCAGCAGCAGTACCGGGGGGCGACAAGAGACCCAGTACTTC
CASSSTGGRQETQYF
>TRBJ2-7|TRBV5-1|.|TRBD1
TGCGCCAGCAGCTTGAGACAGGGGCGATTTTACGAGCAGTACTTC
CASSLRQGRFYEQYF
>TRBJ2-7|TRBV6-5|.|.
TGTGCCAGCAGTTACCGGGGTAGCGAGCAGTACTTC
CASSYRGSEQYF
>TRBJ2-1|TRBV5-1|once|TRBD2
TGCGCCAGCAGCCCCTTCAGCGGGAGGGCCTACAATGAGCAGTTCTTC
CASSPFSGRAYNEQFF
>TRBJ1-6|TRBV2|.|.
TGTGCGGCGAATTCGGCAGGGACAAATAATTCACCCCTCCACTTT
CAANSAGTNNSPLHF
>TRBJ1-5|TRBV6-1|.|.
TGTGCCAGCAGTGAGGTGAGGCCAGGGGTCTCCAATCAGCCCCAGCATTTT
CASSEVRPGVSNQPQHF
>TRBJ2-5|TRBV30|.|.
TGTGCCTGGAGTGTTGGGGGCGCGTCTGAGACCCAGTACTTC
CAWSVGGASETQYF
>TRBJ2-7|TRBV15|.|TRBD2
TGTGCCACCAGCAGAGCAGCGGGAGTAATCTCCTACGAGCAGTACTTC
CATSRAAGVISYEQYF
>TRBJ2-2|TRBV14|.|.
TGTGCCAGCAGCCAAATAACAACCGCGAACACCGGGGAGCTGTTTTTT
CASSQITTANTGELFF
>TRBJ2-3|TRBV18|.|TRBD1
TGTGCCAGCAGAGGGACAGGGACAGATACGCAGTATTTT
CASRGTGTDTQYF
>TRBJ1-3|TRBV28|.|.
TGTGCCAGCAGTTTGACAGTTCTCTCTGGAAACACCATATATTTT
CASSLTVLSGNTIYF
>TRBJ2-7|TRBV27|.|TRBD2
TGTGCCAGCAGTTCTCCCCAAACTAGCGGGGGAATATACGAGCAGTACTTC
CASSSPQTSGGIYEQYF
>TRBJ2-2|TRBV6-4|.|.
TGTGCCAGCAGTATAGAATACACCGGGGAGCTGTTTTTT
CASSIEYTGELFF